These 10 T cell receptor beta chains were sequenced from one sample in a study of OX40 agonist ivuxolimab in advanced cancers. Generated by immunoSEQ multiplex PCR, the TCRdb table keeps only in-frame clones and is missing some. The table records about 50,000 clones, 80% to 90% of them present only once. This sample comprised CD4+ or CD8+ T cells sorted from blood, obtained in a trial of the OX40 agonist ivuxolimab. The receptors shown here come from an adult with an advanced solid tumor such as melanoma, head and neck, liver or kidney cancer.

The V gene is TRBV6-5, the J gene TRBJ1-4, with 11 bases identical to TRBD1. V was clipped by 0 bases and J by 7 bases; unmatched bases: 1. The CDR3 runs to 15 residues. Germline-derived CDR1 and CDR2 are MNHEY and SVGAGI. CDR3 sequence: CASSYSGQGGEKLFF. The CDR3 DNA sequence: TGTGCCAGCAGTTACTCGGGACAGGGGGGTGAAAAACTGTTTTTT.

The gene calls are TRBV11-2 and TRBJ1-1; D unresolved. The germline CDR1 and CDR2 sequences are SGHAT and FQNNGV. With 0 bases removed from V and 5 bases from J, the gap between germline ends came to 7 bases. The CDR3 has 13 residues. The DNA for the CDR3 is TGTGCCAGCAGCTTAGATCACGGAACTGAAGCTTTCTTT. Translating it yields CASSLDHGTEAFF.

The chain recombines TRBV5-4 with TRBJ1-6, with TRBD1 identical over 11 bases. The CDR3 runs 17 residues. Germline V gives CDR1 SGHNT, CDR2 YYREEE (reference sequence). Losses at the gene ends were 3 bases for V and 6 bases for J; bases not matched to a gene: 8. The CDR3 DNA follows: TGTGCCAGCAGCTCCCTTGGGACAGGGGGAATTAATTCACCCCTCCACTTT. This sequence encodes CASSSLGTGGINSPLHF.

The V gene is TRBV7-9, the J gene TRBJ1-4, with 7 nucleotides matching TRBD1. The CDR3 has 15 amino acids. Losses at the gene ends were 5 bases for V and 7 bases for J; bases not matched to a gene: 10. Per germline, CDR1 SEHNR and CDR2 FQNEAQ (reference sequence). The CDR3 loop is CASSLQQGFIEKLFF. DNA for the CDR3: TGTGCCAGCAGCCTTCAACAGGGGTTTATTGAAAAACTGTTTTTT.

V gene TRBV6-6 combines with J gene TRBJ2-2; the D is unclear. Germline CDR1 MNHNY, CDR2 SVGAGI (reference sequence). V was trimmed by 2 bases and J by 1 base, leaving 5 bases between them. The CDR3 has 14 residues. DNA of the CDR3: TGTGCCAGCAGTTACGGCATGAACACCGGGGAGCTGTTTTTT. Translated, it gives CASSYGMNTGELFF.

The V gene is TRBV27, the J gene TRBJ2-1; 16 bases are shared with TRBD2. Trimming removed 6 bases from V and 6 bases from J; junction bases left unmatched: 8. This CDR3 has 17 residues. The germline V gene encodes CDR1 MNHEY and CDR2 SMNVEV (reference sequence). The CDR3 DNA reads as TGTGCCAGCAGATCTACCGGGACTAGCGGGAGGGTCAATGAGCAGTTCTTC. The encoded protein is CASRSTGTSGRVNEQFF.

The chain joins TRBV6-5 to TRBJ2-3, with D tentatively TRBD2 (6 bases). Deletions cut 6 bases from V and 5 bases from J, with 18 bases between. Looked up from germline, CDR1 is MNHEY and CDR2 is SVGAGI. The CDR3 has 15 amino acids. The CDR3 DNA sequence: TGTGCCAGCAGATCCGGGACTTGGTGGTTAGATACGCAGTATTTT. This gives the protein CASRSGTWWLDTQYF.

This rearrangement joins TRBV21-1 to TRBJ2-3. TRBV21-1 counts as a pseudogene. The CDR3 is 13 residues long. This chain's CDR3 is CASSRPRTDTQYF. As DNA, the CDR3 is TGTGCCAGCAGCAGACCAAGAACAGATACGCAGTATTTT.

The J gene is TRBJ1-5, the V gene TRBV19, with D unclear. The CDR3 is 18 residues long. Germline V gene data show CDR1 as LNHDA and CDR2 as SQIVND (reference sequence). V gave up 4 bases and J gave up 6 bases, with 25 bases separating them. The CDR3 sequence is CASSTRNNRGPEVQPQHF. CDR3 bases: TGTGCCAGTAGTACCCGAAATAACAGAGGCCCGGAGGTTCAGCCCCAGCATTTT. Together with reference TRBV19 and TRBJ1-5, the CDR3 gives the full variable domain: DGGITQSPKYLFRKEGQNVTLSCEQNLNHDAMYWYRQDPGQGLRLIYYSQIVNDFQKGDIAEGYSVSREKKESFPLTVTSAQKNPTAFYLCASSTRNNRGPEVQPQHFGDGTRLSIL.

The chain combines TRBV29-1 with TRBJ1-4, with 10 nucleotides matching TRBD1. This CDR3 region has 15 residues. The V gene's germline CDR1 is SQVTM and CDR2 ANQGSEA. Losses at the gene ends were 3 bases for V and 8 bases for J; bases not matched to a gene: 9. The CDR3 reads CSVDDGQGELEKLFF. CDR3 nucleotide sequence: TGCAGCGTTGACGATGGACAGGGGGAACTCGAAAAACTGTTTTTT.